Each of the 3 T cell receptor beta chains below was sequenced from the same sample in a study of blood T cell repertoires in COVID-19. Here immunoSEQ multiplex PCR was the method, and the copy in TCRdb shows in-frame clones only, minus some. The sample shows approximately 190,000 clones, 87% of them seen only once. Specimen: peripheral blood. These receptors came from a man in his 60s with active or convalescent COVID-19.

This clone was recorded once. The CDR3: CASSIYRGDTQYF. The CDR3 DNA reads TGTGCCAGCTCCATTTACAGGGGAGATACGCAGTATTTT. The chain joins TRBV7-3 to TRBJ2-3, with TRBD1 matching 7 bases. This CDR3 contains 13 residues. The germline V gene has CDR1 SGHTA and CDR2 FQGTGA. The V gene end was trimmed by 8 bases and the J gene end by 5 bases; junction bases not matched to a gene: 7. Filled out from reference TRBV7-3 and TRBJ2-3, the complete variable domain reads GAGVSQTPSNKVTEKGKYVELRCDPISGHTALYWYRQSLGQGPEFLIYFQGTGAADDSGLPNDRFFAVRPEGSVSTLKIQRTERGDSAVYLCASSIYRGDTQYFGPGTRLTVL.

CDR3 residues: CASNQARAQVDEQFF. CDR3 nucleotide sequence: TGCGCCAGCAACCAAGCCAGGGCGCAAGTCGATGAGCAGTTCTTC. The chain combines TRBV5-1 with TRBJ2-1; possible D gene TRBD1, 5 bases. The V gene's germline CDR1 is SGHRS and CDR2 YFSETQ. Trimming removed 6 bases from V and 8 bases from J, with 21 bases in between. The CDR3 spans 15 residues.

The chain employs TRBV18 and TRBJ1-1; D unclear. Germline CDR1 KGHSH, CDR2 LQKENI. Deletions cut 2 bases from V and 0 bases from J, with 13 bases between. The CDR3 length is 16 residues. The DNA for the CDR3 is TGTGCCAGCTCACCAGAATGGGAGAGCCTGAACACTGAAGCTTTCTTT. The encoded protein is CASSPEWESLNTEAFF.